Shown below are 10 T cell receptor beta chains from a single sample sequenced in a study of T cell repertoires in cytomegalovirus infection. TCRdb re-analysed the reads in MiXCR, keeping a single row per CDR3 protein. This sample has some 350,000 distinct CDR3 sequences, with under 35% found just once. These receptors are not linked to any known antigen. This sample comprised cultured PBMCs, obtained from culture after CMV antigen stimulation. Every receptor here comes from a human donor in good health (CMV status not recorded). Some clones in this sample may be carry-over from other donors' samples.

The gene calls are TRBV7-4 and TRBJ1-2, with D unresolved. Per germline, CDR1 SGHVT and CDR2 SQSDAQ. The CDR3 loop spans 15 amino acids. Trimming removed 5 bases at V and 0 bases at J, with 13 bases between. The CDR3 nucleotides are TGTGCCAGCAGCCAGACATCTCGGGCTAACTATGGCTACACCTTC. Its protein product is CASSQTSRANYGYTF.

The V gene is TRBV20-1, the J gene TRBJ1-4; 7 nucleotides align to TRBD1. J gave up 8 bases and V 8 bases, and 8 bases lay outside the gene matches. The CDR3 totals 12 residues. Germline CDR1 reads DFQATT; CDR2 reads SNEGSKA (reference sequence). Written as DNA, the CDR3 is TGCAGTTGGACAGGAGAGGAGGAAAAACTGTTTTTT. It translates to CSWTGEEEKLFF.

The chain has TRBV19 and TRBJ1-2, with 7 bases fitting TRBD1. Germline CDR1 LNHDA, CDR2 SQIVND (reference sequence). Germline trimming cut 4 bases from V and 6 bases from J; bases unmatched to any gene: 11. CDR3 length: 15 residues. The CDR3 nucleotides are TGTGCCAGTAGTACCATCCGGGACAGATCGAATGGCTACACCTTC. This translates into CASSTIRDRSNGYTF.

The rearrangement links TRBV28 to TRBJ2-1; 11 nucleotides align to TRBD2. With 4 bases clipped from V and 4 bases from J, the junction kept 15 bases outside the gene matches. This CDR3 is built from 19 residues. Germline loops: CDR1 MDHEN, CDR2 SYDVKM. CDR3 sequence (DNA): TGTGCCAGCAGTTCCGTGGGACGTTCCGGGACTAGCGGATACAATGAGCAGTTCTTC. Encoded protein: CASSSVGRSGTSGYNEQFF.

In its sample, this clonotype was seen many times. This chain links TRBV12-3 or TRBV12-4 with TRBJ2-7; D ambiguous. CDR3 length equals 13 residues. The V end lost 6 bases, the J end lost 3 bases, and 12 bases lay between the germline ends. CDR3 nucleotide sequence: TGTGCCAGCAGCTTACCCCCCCACTACGAGCAGTACTTC. This translates into CASSLPPHYEQYF.

V gene TRBV19 combines with J gene TRBJ1-5, with D unclear. Looked up from germline, CDR1 is LNHDA and CDR2 is SQIVND (reference sequence). This CDR3 contains 15 residues. V was clipped by 6 bases and J by 0 bases, with 12 bases between them. The CDR3 loop reads CASSSQPNSNQPQHF. Here the CDR3 DNA reads TGTGCCAGTAGCTCTCAACCGAATAGCAATCAGCCCCAGCATTTT.

This clonotype was observed at least ten times. The chain employs TRBV7-8 and TRBJ2-3, with 9 bases aligning to TRBD1. Germline CDR1 SGHVS, CDR2 FQNEAQ. CDR3 length equals 16 residues. V was clipped by 4 bases and J by 6 bases; unmatched bases: 11. CDR3 in DNA: TGTGCCAGCAGCTCCGTGGGACAGGGCCATACGGATACGCAGTATTTT. Residues: CASSSVGQGHTDTQYF.

The J gene is TRBJ2-3, the V gene TRBV5-1; unclear D gene. The CDR3 runs to 12 residues. V was clipped by 0 bases and J by 7 bases, with 6 bases between them. Germline CDR1 is SGHRS and CDR2 is YFSETQ. The CDR3 loop reads CASSLGKNTQYF. CDR3 coding DNA: TGCGCCAGCAGCTTGGGGAAGAATACGCAGTATTTT.

This rearrangement joins TRBV24-1 to TRBJ1-1; 12 nucleotides align to TRBD1. CDR3 size: 17 residues. V trimming: 2 bases; J trimming: 3 bases; junction bases outside the gene matches: 6. Germline loops: CDR1 KGHDR, CDR2 SFDVKD. Written as DNA, the CDR3 is TGTGCCACCAGTGATTCCGGGACAGGGGGCAAGGACACTGAAGCTTTCTTT. Its translation is CATSDSGTGGKDTEAFF.

This clonotype was counted only a few times. This rearrangement joins TRBV27 to TRBJ2-5; the D call may be TRBD1 or TRBD2 (5 bases each). V was cut by 7 bases and J by 8 bases, with 17 bases left in between. The CDR3 runs 13 residues. CDR1 and CDR2 from the germline V gene are MNHEY and SMNVEV (reference sequence). DNA for the CDR3: TGTGCCAGCAACAACCGGGGCGAGCCCACCCAGTACTTC. It encodes CASNNRGEPTQYF.